The 8 T cell receptor gamma chains given below trace back to one sample, sequenced in a study of Vδ1+ human thymocytes (dated by TCRdb to 2017 to 2018). General conclusions and limits of the study: The thymic TRG and TRD repertoires appeared highly polyclonal, with Gaussian CDR3 length distributions, in contrast to the oligoclonal repertoires of peripheral blood.

Sequencing was carried out with an Illumina MiSeq. RNA extraction was carried out with the RNeasy mini kit, and reverse transcription was then done using Superscript III. CDR3 amplicons were generated by multiplex PCR with pooled V-gene forward primers and a constant-region reverse primer carrying Illumina adaptor overhangs. Clones were re-identified by TCRdb from the public reads with CATT, and rows with the same DNA were merged. The sample contains 25,000 to 30,000 gamma-chain clones, more than 15% of them found a single time. The ten largest clones take up roughly 2% of the sample. No antigen is known for these receptors. What was sequenced was Vdelta1+ gamma-delta thymocytes from the thymus. The cell subset or site label of this sample denotes: FACS-sorted CD3+ TCRalphabeta- TCRVdelta1+ TCRVdelta2- thymocytes. The receptors here all came from a boy younger than two who had congenital heart surgery.

Details on this clone: This could be a read error, since a much larger clone is one nucleotide away. The rearrangement joins TRGV3 to TRGJ1 or TRGJ2. CDR3 size: 13 residues. The junction had 4 bases not matched to a gene; V was cut back by 3 bases and J by 2 bases. The germline V gene encodes CDR1 VTNTFY and CDR2 YDVSTARD (reference sequence). For the CDR3, the DNA is TGTGCCACCTGGGACCCGGATTATTATAAGAAACTCTTT. Protein sequence: CATWDPDYYKKLF.

Points on this clone: A much larger clone differs by one base, so this may be a read error. The V and J genes are TRGV9 and TRGJ1 or TRGJ2. The CDR3 length is 10 residues. CDR1 is GITISATS and CDR2 is ISYDGTV in the germline V gene (reference sequence). CDR3 amino acids: CALWGYKNLF. The DNA of the CDR3 is TGTGCCTTGTGGGGTTATAAGAATCTCTTT.

This clone has only a few counts. This chain links TRGV8 with TRGJ1 or TRGJ2. Trimming cost V 3 bases and J 8 bases; bases outside gene matches: 10. This CDR3 has 13 residues. Germline CDR1 VENAVY, CDR2 YDSYNSRV. DNA of the CDR3: TGTGCCACCTGGGATCAACGGTTGAATAAGAAACTCTTT. It specifies CATWDQRLNKKLF.

A note on this clone: Other nucleotide sequences in the sample specify the same CDR3. The chain employs TRGV4 and TRGJ1 or TRGJ2. J was trimmed by 5 bases and V by 4 bases; bases with no gene match: 8. The CDR3 has 13 residues. Per the germline V gene, CDR1 is EGSTGY and CDR2 is YDSYTSSV. Here the CDR3 reads CATWDGLDYKKLF. The CDR3 DNA reads TGTGCCACCTGGGACGGGCTAGATTATAAGAAACTCTTT.

A note on this clone: Different DNA sequences within this sample yield the same CDR3. The V and J genes are TRGV8 and TRGJ1 or TRGJ2. The CDR3 sequence is 12 residues long. Per germline, CDR1 VENAVY and CDR2 YDSYNSRV. V shed 2 bases, J shed 5 bases, and the junction held 3 bases outside the gene matches. The CDR3 region has the DNA TGTGCCACCTGGGATATTCATTATAAGAAACTCTTT. Its translation is CATWDIHYKKLF.

The chain is built from TRGV2 and TRGJ1 or TRGJ2. Germline V gene sequence: CDR1 EGSNGY, CDR2 YDSYNSKV. V lost 0 bases, J lost 7 bases, and 6 bases stayed unmatched. The CDR3 is 13 residues long. The CDR3 loop reads CATWDGLAYKKLF. DNA for the CDR3: TGTGCCACCTGGGACGGGCTAGCGTATAAGAAACTCTTT.

This clone was observed once. The identical CDR3 is also encoded by other nucleotide sequences in the sample. The rearrangement joins TRGV3 to TRGJ1 or TRGJ2. The germline CDR1 and CDR2 sequences are VTNTFY and YDVSTARD (reference sequence). This CDR3 region has 15 residues. Trimming at V came to 0 bases and at J to 1 base, leaving 6 bases not matched to a gene. In nucleotides, the CDR3 is TGTGCCACCTGGGACAGGCCCACAAATTATTATAAGAAACTCTTT. Amino acids: CATWDRPTNYYKKLF.

Concerning this clone itself: A read error may explain this, as a much larger clone is one base away. The chain has TRGV5 and TRGJ1 or TRGJ2. Germline trimming cut 0 bases from V and 4 bases from J; bases unmatched to any gene: 6. CDR1 VINAFY and CDR2 YDVSNSKD come from the germline V gene. CDR3 length: 14 residues. The CDR3 sequence is CATWDRRWYYKKLF. The CDR3 DNA reads as TGTGCCACCTGGGACAGGCGGTGGTATTATAAGAAACTCTTT.